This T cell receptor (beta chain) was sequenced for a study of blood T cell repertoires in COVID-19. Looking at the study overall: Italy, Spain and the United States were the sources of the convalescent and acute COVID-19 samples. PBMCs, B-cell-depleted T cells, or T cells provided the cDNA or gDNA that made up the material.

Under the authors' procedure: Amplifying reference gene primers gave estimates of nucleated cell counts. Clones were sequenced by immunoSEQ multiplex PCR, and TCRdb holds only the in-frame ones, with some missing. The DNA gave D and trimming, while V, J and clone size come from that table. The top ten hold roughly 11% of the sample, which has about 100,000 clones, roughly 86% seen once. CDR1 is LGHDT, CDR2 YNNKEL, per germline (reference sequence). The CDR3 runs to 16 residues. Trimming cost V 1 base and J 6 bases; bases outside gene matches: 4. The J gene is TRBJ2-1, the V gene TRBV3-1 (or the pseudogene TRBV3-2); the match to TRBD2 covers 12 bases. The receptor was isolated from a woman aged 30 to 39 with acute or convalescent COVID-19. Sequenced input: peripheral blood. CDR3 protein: CASSQGRLAGANEQFF. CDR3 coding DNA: TGTGCCAGCAGCCAAGGGCGACTAGCGGGGGCCAATGAGCAGTTCTTC.